This TCR beta chain is from a study of blood T cell repertoires in COVID-19. With 2 bases removed from V and 2 bases from J, the gap between germline ends came to 8 bases. The CDR3 totals 13 residues. Germline assignment: CDR1 SGHDT and CDR2 YYEEEE. Sequenced by immunoSEQ multiplex PCR; TCRdb stores in-frame clones only, minus some. The top ten hold about 10% of the sample, which has approximately 93,000 clones, roughly 71% seen once. The chain has TRBV5-6 and TRBJ2-7, with a weak D call TRBD2 (5 bases). Sequenced material: peripheral blood. The sequence was obtained from a woman older than 75 with acute or convalescent COVID-19. The CDR3, as DNA: TGTGCCAGCAGCTTAGACGGGACCTACGAGCAGTACTTC. It encodes CASSLDGTYEQYF. The whole variable domain, remainder taken from reference TRBV5-6 and TRBJ2-7, is DAGVTQSPTHLIKTRGQQVTLRCSPKSGHDTVSWYQQALGQGPQFIFQYYEEEERQRGNFPDRFSGHQFPNYSSELNVNALLLGDSALYLCASSLDGTYEQYFGPGTRLTVT.